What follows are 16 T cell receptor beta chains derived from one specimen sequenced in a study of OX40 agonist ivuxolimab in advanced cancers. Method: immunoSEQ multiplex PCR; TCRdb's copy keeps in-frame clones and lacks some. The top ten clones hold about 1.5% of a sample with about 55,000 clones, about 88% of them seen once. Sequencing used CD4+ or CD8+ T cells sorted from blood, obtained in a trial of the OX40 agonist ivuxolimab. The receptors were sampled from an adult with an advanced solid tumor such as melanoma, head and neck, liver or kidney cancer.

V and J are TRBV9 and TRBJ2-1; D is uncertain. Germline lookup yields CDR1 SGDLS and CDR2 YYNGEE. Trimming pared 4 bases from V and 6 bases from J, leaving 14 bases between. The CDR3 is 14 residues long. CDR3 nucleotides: TGTGCCAGCAGCCAGACCCGTGGGATCAATGAGCAGTTCTTC. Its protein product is CASSQTRGINEQFF.

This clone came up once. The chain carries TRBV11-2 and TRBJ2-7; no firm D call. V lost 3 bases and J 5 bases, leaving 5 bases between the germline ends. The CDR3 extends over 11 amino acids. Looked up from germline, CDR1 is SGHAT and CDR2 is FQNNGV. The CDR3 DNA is TGTGCCAGCAGCTTTCTGAACGAGCAGTACTTC. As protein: CASSFLNEQYF.

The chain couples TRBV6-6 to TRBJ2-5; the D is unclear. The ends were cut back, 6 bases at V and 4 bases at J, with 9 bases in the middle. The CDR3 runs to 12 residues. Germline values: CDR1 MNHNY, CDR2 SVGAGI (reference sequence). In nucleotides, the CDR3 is TGTGCCAGCAGCAGACCGTCAGAGACCCAGTACTTC. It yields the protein CASSRPSETQYF.

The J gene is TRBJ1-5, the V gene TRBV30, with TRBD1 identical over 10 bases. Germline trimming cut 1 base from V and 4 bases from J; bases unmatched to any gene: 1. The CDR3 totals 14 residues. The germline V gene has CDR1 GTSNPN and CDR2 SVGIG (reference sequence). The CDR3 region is CAWSGGQGNQPQHF. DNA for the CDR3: TGTGCCTGGAGTGGGGGACAGGGGAATCAGCCCCAGCATTTT.

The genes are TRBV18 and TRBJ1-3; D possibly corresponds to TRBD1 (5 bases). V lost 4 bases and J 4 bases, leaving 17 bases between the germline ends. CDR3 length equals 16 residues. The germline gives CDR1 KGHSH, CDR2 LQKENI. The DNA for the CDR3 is TGTGCCAGCTCACAAGTCCGGGACCCATCGGGAAACACCATATATTTT. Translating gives CASSQVRDPSGNTIYF.

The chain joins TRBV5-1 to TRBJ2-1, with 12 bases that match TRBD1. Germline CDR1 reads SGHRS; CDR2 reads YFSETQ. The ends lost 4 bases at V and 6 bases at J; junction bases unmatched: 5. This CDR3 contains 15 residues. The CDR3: CASSPGQGAGNEQFF. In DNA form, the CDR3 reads TGCGCCAGCAGCCCGGGACAGGGGGCGGGCAATGAGCAGTTCTTC.

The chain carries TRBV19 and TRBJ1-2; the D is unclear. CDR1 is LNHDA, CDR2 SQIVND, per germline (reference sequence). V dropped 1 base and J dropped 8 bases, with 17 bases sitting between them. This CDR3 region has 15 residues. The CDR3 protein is CASSIVIRDPDGYTF. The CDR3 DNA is TGTGCCAGTAGTATAGTCATAAGGGATCCGGACGGCTACACCTTC. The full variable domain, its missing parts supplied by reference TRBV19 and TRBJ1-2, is DGGITQSPKYLFRKEGQNVTLSCEQNLNHDAMYWYRQDPGQGLRLIYYSQIVNDFQKGDIAEGYSVSREKKESFPLTVTSAQKNPTAFYLCASSIVIRDPDGYTFGSGTRLTVV.

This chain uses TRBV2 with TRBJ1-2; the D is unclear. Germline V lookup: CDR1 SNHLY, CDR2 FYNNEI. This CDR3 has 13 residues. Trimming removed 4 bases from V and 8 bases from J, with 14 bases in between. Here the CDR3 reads CASSGQTTGGYTF. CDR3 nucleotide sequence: TGTGCCAGCAGTGGTCAGACCACCGGGGGCTACACCTTC.

The DNA of the CDR3 is TGTGCCAGCAGCACAATTCGGAACACTGAAGCTTTCTTT. Translation: CASSTIRNTEAFF. The chain couples TRBV7-9 to TRBJ1-1; D not certain. CDR1 is SEHNR and CDR2 is FQNEAQ in the germline V gene (reference sequence). Trimming removed 5 bases from V and 1 base from J, with 8 bases in between. This CDR3 is built from 13 residues.

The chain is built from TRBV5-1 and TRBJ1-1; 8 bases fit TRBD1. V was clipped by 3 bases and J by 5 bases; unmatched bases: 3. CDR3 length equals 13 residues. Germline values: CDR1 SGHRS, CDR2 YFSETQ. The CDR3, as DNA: TGCGCCAGCAGCTCAAGACAGGGGACTGAAGCTTTCTTT. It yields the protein CASSSRQGTEAFF.

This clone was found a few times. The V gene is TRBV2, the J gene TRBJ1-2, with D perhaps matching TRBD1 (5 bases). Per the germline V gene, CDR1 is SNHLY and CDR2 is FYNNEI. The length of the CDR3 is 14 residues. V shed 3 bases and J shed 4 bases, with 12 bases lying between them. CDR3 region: CASSEVDSVYGYTF. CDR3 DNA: TGTGCCAGCAGTGAGGTAGACAGCGTCTATGGCTACACCTTC.

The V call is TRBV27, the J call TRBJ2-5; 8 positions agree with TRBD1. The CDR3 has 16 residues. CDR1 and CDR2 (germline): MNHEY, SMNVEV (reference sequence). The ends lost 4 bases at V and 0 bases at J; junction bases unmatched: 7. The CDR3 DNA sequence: TGTGCCAGCAGTTCCAGGGGACAGGATAACCAAGAGACCCAGTACTTC. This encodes CASSSRGQDNQETQYF.

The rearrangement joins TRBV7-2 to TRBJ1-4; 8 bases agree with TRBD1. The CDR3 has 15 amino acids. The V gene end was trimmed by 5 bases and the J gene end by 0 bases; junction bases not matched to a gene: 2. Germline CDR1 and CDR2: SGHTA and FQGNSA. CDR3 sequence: CASSLTGATNEKLFF. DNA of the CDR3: TGTGCCAGCAGCCTGACAGGGGCAACTAATGAAAAACTGTTTTTT.

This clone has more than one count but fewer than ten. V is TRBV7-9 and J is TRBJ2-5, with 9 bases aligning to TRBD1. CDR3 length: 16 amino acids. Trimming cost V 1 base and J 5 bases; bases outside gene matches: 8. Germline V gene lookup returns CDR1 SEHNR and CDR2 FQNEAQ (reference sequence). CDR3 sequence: CASSLGVQGAGETQYF. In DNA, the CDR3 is TGTGCCAGCAGCTTAGGGGTACAGGGGGCTGGGGAGACCCAGTACTTC. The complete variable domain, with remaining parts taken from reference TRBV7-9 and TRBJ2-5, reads DTGVSQNPRHKITKRGQNVTFRCDPISEHNRLYWYRQTLGQGPEFLTYFQNEAQLEKSRLLSDRFSAERPKGSFSTLEIQRTEQGDSAMYLCASSLGVQGAGETQYFGPGTRLLVL.

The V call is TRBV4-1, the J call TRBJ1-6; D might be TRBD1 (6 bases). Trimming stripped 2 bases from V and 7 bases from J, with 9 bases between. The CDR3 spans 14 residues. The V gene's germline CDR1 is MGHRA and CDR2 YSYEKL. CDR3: CASSQWQGNSPLHF. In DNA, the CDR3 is TGCGCCAGCAGCCAATGGCAGGGGAATTCACCCCTCCACTTT.

CDR3 in DNA: TGTGCCAGCAGCTTAGTTTCCGGGAATACGCAGTATTTT. It yields the protein CASSLVSGNTQYF. The chain joins TRBV7-2 to TRBJ2-3, with a weak D call TRBD2 (5 bases). This CDR3 is 13 amino acids long. Deletions cut 1 base from V and 7 bases from J, with 9 bases between. Germline V gene sequence: CDR1 SGHTA, CDR2 FQGNSA. Together with reference TRBV7-2 and TRBJ2-3, the CDR3 gives the full variable domain: GAGVSQSPSNKVTEKGKDVELRCDPISGHTALYWYRQSLGQGLEFLIYFQGNSAPDKSGLPSDRFSAERTGGSVSTLTIQRTQQEDSAVYLCASSLVSGNTQYFGPGTRLTVL.